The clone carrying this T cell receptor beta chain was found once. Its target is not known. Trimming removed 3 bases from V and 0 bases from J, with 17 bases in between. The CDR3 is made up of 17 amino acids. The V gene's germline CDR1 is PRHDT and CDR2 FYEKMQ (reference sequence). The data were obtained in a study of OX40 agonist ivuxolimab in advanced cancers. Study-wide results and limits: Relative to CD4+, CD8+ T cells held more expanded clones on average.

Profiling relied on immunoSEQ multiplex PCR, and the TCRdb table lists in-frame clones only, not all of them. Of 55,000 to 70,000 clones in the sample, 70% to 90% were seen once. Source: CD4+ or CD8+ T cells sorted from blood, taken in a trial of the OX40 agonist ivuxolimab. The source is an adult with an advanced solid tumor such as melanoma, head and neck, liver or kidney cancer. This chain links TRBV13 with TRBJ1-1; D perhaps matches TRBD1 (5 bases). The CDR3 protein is CASSFNSRDHMNTEAFF. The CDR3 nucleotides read TGTGCCAGCAGCTTCAATTCCAGGGACCATATGAACACTGAAGCTTTCTTT.